This T cell receptor (beta chain) was found in a study of neurological immune-mediated disorders. This clonotype was found many times. The cDNA was generated by 5'RACE with 10-nucleotide random UMIs. One entry per CDR3 protein results from TCRdb running MiXCR on the 5' RACE reads. Here the sample spans around 70,000 distinct CDR3 sequences, 3.2% being singletons. V lost 3 bases and J lost 3; bases outside the gene matches: 6. Per germline, CDR1 DFQATT and CDR2 SNEGSKA (reference sequence). The CDR3 is made up of 15 amino acids. Specimen: PBMCs. The TCR originated in a woman between 45 and 65 years old with multiple sclerosis. This chain joins TRBV20-1 and TRBJ2-1; 9 bases map to TRBD1. CDR3 protein: CSASRDRDFYNEQFF. CDR3 coding DNA: TGCAGTGCTAGCCGGGACAGGGATTTCTACAATGAGCAGTTCTTC.